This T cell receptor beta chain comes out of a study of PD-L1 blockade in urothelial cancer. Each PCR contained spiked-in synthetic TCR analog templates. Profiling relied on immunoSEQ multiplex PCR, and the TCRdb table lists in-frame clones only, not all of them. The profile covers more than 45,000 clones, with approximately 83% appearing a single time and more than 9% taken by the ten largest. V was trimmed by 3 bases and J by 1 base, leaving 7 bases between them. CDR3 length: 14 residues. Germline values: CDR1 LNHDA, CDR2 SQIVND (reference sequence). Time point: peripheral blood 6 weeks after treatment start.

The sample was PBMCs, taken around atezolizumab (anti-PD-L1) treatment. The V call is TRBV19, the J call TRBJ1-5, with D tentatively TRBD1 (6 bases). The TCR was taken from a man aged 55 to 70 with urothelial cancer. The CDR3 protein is CASSIGQSNQPQHF. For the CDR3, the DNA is TGTGCCAGTAGTATTGGACAGAGCAATCAGCCCCAGCATTTT.